The clone carrying this T cell receptor (beta chain) has a handful of counts. Its specificity is not known. This entry comes from a study of shared clonotypes between healthy human individuals. The study's findings and limits: Limited genetic and exposure-history diversity came from having few donors. Sampling covered nothing but blood. Tissue TCR repertoires likely differ from those found in blood.

CDR3 size: 18 residues. Germline trimming cut 6 bases from V and 0 bases from J; bases unmatched to any gene: 8. The germline V gene has CDR1 MNHEY and CDR2 SMNVEV (reference sequence). Ten immunoSEQ deep assay plates were used by the authors to sequence unsorted PBMC DNA. TCRdb's copy holds only in-frame clones and misses some; the assay was immunoSEQ multiplex PCR. The table records approximately 440,000 clones, roughly 80% of them present only once. Sequencing was done on a sample of PBMCs. The sequence came from a middle-aged woman in good health. Some clones in this sample may be carry-over from other donors' samples. The rearrangement joins TRBV27 to TRBJ1-6; the match to TRBD1 covers 10 bases. Here the CDR3 reads CASSRRTGGSSYNSPLHF. The CDR3 coding sequence is TGTGCCAGCAGCCGCCGGACAGGGGGGAGCTCCTATAATTCACCCCTCCACTTT.